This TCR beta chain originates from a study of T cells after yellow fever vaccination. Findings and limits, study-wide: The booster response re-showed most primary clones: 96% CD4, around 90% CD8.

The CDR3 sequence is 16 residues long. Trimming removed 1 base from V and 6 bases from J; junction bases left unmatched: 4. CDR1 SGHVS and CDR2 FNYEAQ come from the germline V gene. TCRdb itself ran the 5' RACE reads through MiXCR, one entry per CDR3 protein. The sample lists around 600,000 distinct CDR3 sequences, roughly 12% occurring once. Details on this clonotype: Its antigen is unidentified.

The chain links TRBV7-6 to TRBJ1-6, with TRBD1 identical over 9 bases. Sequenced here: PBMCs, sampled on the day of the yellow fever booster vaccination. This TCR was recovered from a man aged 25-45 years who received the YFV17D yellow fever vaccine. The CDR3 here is CASSLGGTGLNSPLHF. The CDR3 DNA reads TGTGCCAGCAGCTTAGGTGGGACAGGGCTTAATTCACCCCTCCACTTT.